The following is a T cell receptor beta chain sequence with its context. In this sample, this clonotype turned up a few times. Its antigen has not been determined. Base qualities were left out, and no much larger clone turns up one base away. The sample originates from a study of T cell repertoires in cytomegalovirus infection (dated 2019 in TCRdb). In terms of the full investigation: The peptide stimulations were aimed at well-studied HLA-B-restricted epitopes as well as recently identified HLA-C-restricted CMV epitopes, whose presentation resists viral immunomodulation. The HLA type of each donor mattered for the analysis, because public TCR beta signatures pointed to carriage of CMV infection along with the matching HLA type. Overall study results and their limits: The ex vivo response was dominated by HLA-C-restricted CMV-specific TCR beta clonotypes, and the single most frequent clonotype in two of eight donors was supplied by these HLA-C-restricted clonotypes. In both this cohort and an independent roughly 400-donor cohort, the cumulative frequency of public TCR beta family members distinguished carriers of CMV infection plus the relevant HLA type.

The data were produced on an Illumina HiSeq 1500. The public reads were run again by TCRdb, first through fastp at Q25 and then through MiXCR, and only productive beta chains were kept. One record per CDR3 amino acid sequence lists the most common genes and DNA. The sample table lists 340,000 or so distinct CDR3 sequences, more than 20% of them with a count of one. More than 10% of the sample goes to the ten largest clones. The sample's treatment or condition, from its label and the paper: in vitro stimulation with specific CMV peptide epitopes to enrich CMV-specific T cells. CDR1 and CDR2 (ENHRY, SYGVKD) derive from the germline V gene. Reading from cysteine to phenylalanine, the CDR3 counts 16 amino acids. Of all the DNA, just the CDR3 is kept, 48 bases in frame from base 1. V is trimmed back by 4 bases and J by 5 bases, and the junction contains 12 bases that no gene match accounts for.

The chain is assembled from TRBV10-3 and TRBJ2-5, with 8 bases in between that match TRBD1. The source is a human donor in good health (CMV status not recorded). Some clones in this sample may be carry-over from other donors' samples. Sequenced here: cultured PBMCs, sampled from culture after CMV antigen stimulation. The nucleotide sequence is given as TGTGCCATCAGTGCCGGGGACAGGCGGGGTGAGGAGACCCAGTACTTC. Translated, this is CAISAGDRRGEETQYF.